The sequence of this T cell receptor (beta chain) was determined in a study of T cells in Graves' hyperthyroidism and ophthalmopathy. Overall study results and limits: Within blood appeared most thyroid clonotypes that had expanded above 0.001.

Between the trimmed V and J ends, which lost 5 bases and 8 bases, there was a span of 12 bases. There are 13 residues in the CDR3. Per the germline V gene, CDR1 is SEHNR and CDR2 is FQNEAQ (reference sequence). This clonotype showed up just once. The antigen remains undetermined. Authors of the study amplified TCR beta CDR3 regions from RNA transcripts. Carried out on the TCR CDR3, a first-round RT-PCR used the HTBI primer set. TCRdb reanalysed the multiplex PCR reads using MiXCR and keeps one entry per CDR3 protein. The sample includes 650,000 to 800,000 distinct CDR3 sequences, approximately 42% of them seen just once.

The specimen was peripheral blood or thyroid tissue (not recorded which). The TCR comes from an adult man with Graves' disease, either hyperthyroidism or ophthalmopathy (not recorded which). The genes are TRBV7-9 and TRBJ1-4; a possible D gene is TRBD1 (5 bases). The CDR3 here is CASSLRSGEKLFF. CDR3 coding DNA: TGTGCCAGCAGCCTAAGATCAGGGGAAAAACTGTTTTTT. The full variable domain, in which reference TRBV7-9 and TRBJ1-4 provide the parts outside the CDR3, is DTGVSQNPRHKITKRGQNVTFRCDPISEHNRLYWYRQTLGQGPEFLTYFQNEAQLEKSRLLSDRFSAERPKGSFSTLEIQRTEQGDSAMYLCASSLRSGEKLFFGSGTQLSVL.